The 15 T cell receptor beta chains in this list originate from one sample, sequenced in a study of CD8 T cells in Susac syndrome. The RNA, about 0.45 to 1 ug, was put through reverse transcription using random hexamers. TCRdb reanalysed the immunoSEQ multiplex PCR reads using MiXCR and keeps one entry per CDR3 protein. The sample has some 300,000 distinct CDR3 sequences, 85% seen once. The sample was CD8+ T cells from PBMCs. The source is a human donor with multiple sclerosis.

The chain links TRBV6-4 to TRBJ2-1; 7 nucleotides match TRBD2. This CDR3 comprises 17 residues. Germline CDR1 MRHNA, CDR2 SNTAGT. V dropped 0 bases and J dropped 4; count of bases not matched to a gene: 9. For the CDR3, the DNA is TGTGCCAGCAGTGACTCGACGGCTAGCGGATATTACAATGAGCAGTTCTTC. Residues: CASSDSTASGYYNEQFF.

The chain joins TRBV7-9 to TRBJ2-4, with 10 nucleotides matching TRBD1. CDR1 and CDR2 (germline): SEHNR, FQNEAQ (reference sequence). V trimming: 5 bases; J trimming: 1 base; junction bases outside the gene matches: 14. The CDR3 loop spans 19 amino acids. CDR3 sequence reads: CASSPLPGQGTPAKNIQYF. CDR3 bases: TGTGCCAGCAGCCCATTACCGGGACAGGGGACCCCGGCCAAAAACATTCAGTACTTC.

The chain uses TRBV7-9 and TRBJ2-3; 7 positions match TRBD1. The CDR3 has 16 residues. Trimming removed 5 bases from V and 1 base from J; junction bases left unmatched: 9. Germline CDR1 and CDR2: SEHNR and FQNEAQ (reference sequence). CDR3 in amino acids: CASSPPTGLGTDTQYF. The DNA of the CDR3 is TGTGCCAGCAGCCCCCCGACAGGGTTAGGCACAGATACGCAGTATTTT.

This clonotype was recorded only once. J is TRBJ1-2 and V is TRBV19; D not certain. Trimming left V 6 bases short and J 8 bases short, with 10 bases between. This CDR3 has 11 residues. Germline V CDR1 and CDR2: LNHDA, SQIVND (reference sequence). In nucleotides, the CDR3 is TGTGCCAGTAGGGGGTATGTCGGCTACACCTTC. As protein: CASRGYVGYTF.

This rearrangement joins TRBV11-2 to TRBJ2-7; D possibly uses TRBD1 or TRBD2 (6 bases each). The CDR3 runs to 17 residues. V was clipped by 1 base and J by 2 bases, with 18 bases between them. Germline CDR1 reads SGHAT; CDR2 reads FQNNGV. Here the CDR3 DNA reads TGTGCCAGCAGCTTAGCTTCGGGCAGGAGGGGGGCCTACGAGCAGTACTTC. Residues: CASSLASGRRGAYEQYF.

The V and J genes are TRBV27 and TRBJ1-2, with TRBD1 matching 7 bases. The CDR3 covers 14 residues. V shed 8 bases, J shed 4 bases, and the junction held 10 bases outside the gene matches. Germline lookup yields CDR1 MNHEY and CDR2 SMNVEV (reference sequence). This CDR3 reads CASRTGVGIYGYTF. The CDR3 coding sequence is TGTGCCAGCCGGACAGGAGTAGGAATCTATGGCTACACCTTC.

In this sample, this clonotype turned up a few times. The chain has TRBV9 and TRBJ2-2; D unclear. Trimming pared 4 bases from V and 2 bases from J, leaving 0 bases between. This CDR3 has 11 residues. Germline CDR1 and CDR2: SGDLS and YYNGEE. The CDR3 loop is CASSNTGELFF. In nucleotides, the CDR3 is TGTGCCAGCAGCAACACCGGGGAGCTGTTTTTT.

The gene calls are TRBV9 and TRBJ2-5, with TRBD2 matching over 10 bases. CDR3 length: 14 residues. Germline V lookup: CDR1 SGDLS, CDR2 YYNGEE. Trimming cost V 3 bases and J 3 bases; bases outside gene matches: 2. The CDR3 bases are TGTGCCAGCAGCGAAGGACTAGCGGAAGAGACCCAGTACTTC. This codes for CASSEGLAEETQYF.

The chain couples TRBV18 to TRBJ1-1; TRBD1 matches 10 bases. This CDR3 is 15 amino acids long. V was clipped by 5 bases and J by 4 bases; unmatched bases: 7. Germline CDR1 is KGHSH and CDR2 is LQKENI. CDR3 sequence reads: CASSAPGQGLTEAFF. CDR3 in DNA: TGTGCCAGCTCAGCCCCGGGACAGGGGCTCACTGAAGCTTTCTTT.

The gene calls are TRBV15 and TRBJ2-7; D ambiguous. V was pared by 0 bases and J by 1 base, with 4 bases between. CDR3 length equals 13 residues. Germline V gene sequence: CDR1 LNHNV, CDR2 YYDKDF (reference sequence). The CDR3 coding sequence is TGTGCCACCAGCAGAGAGCCGTCCTACGAGCAGTACTTC. It specifies CATSREPSYEQYF.

The V gene is TRBV13, the J gene TRBJ2-7, with 11 bases lining up with TRBD2. There are 16 residues in the CDR3. V gave up 5 bases and J gave up 4 bases; unmatched junction bases: 10. Germline assignment: CDR1 PRHDT and CDR2 FYEKMQ (reference sequence). In DNA, the CDR3 is TGTGCCAGCAGCCCGGTAGCGGGAGGGCCTTTATACGAGCAGTACTTC. Its translation: CASSPVAGGPLYEQYF.

The V and J genes are TRBV30 and TRBJ2-1; maybe TRBD2 (6 bases). Looked up from germline, CDR1 is GTSNPN and CDR2 is SVGIG (reference sequence). Trimming took off 0 bases at V and 3 bases at J, with 15 bases between the two ends. There are 16 residues in the CDR3. The CDR3 coding sequence is TGTGCCTGGAGTGTACCAGAGACTAGTATCTACAATGAGCAGTTCTTC. Translation gives CAWSVPETSIYNEQFF.

The chain joins TRBV5-1 to TRBJ2-1, with D unclear. This CDR3 comprises 13 residues. V was pared by 1 base and J by 8 bases, with 10 bases between. From germline, CDR1 is SGHRS and CDR2 YFSETQ. The CDR3 nucleotides read TGCGCCAGCAGCTTGTGGCAGTTACATGAGCAGTTCTTC. Translating it yields CASSLWQLHEQFF.

The chain couples TRBV20-1 to TRBJ2-3; D is ambiguous. Between the trimmed V and J ends, which lost 1 base and 0 bases, there was a span of 5 bases. CDR1 and CDR2 (germline): DFQATT, SNEGSKA (reference sequence). The CDR3 is made up of 13 amino acids. Here the CDR3 reads CSARGSSTDTQYF. CDR3 DNA sequence: TGCAGTGCTAGAGGTTCCAGCACAGATACGCAGTATTTT.

There are a few counts of this clonotype. V is TRBV6-5 and J is TRBJ2-1, with TRBD2 matching over 9 bases. Germline V gene lookup returns CDR1 MNHEY and CDR2 SVGAGI. There are 16 residues in the CDR3. Losses at the gene ends were 2 bases for V and 3 bases for J; bases not matched to a gene: 5. The CDR3 sequence: CASSYTASGNYNEQFF. DNA of the CDR3: TGTGCCAGCAGTTACACGGCTAGCGGGAACTACAATGAGCAGTTCTTC.